This T cell receptor beta chain is from a study of cytomegalovirus exposure and HLA in healthy donors. PCR used 60 Vbeta primers and 13 Jbeta primers. Measured with immunoSEQ multiplex PCR; TCRdb has only the in-frame clones, and not every one. Among fewer than 150,000 clones listed, over 60% were seen once. General study findings and limits: A later analysis showed TCR association rates differing by HLA locus, peaking at DRB1 and lowest at HLA-C.

Notes on this clone: Its antigen is unidentified.

This CDR3 contains 13 residues. Germline V gene sequence: CDR1 SGHTA, CDR2 FQGTGA. Trimming left V 5 bases short and J 2 bases short, with 10 bases between. Sequencing input: PBMCs. The V gene is TRBV7-3, the J gene TRBJ2-7; possible D gene TRBD2, 5 bases. This clonotype originated in a middle-aged woman in good health and CMV-seropositive. This CDR3 is CASSPAGTYEQYF. DNA for the CDR3: TGTGCCAGCAGCCCGGCCGGGACCTACGAGCAGTACTTC.